This TCR beta chain was documented in a study of blood T cells in healthy people across ages. The authors ran a second PCR of roughly 6 to 11 cycles using a sample-barcoded 5' primer and a J-beta primer mix. Each cDNA molecule was tagged by a template-switch adaptor that had 12 random nucleotides. In TCRdb, the 5' RACE reads were re-called with MiXCR into one record per CDR3 protein. There are roughly 860,000 distinct CDR3 sequences in the sample; about 62% occur only once, and about 27% lies in the top ten. Comments on this clonotype: What it recognizes is unknown.

Overall study results and limits: With donor CMV status unknown, expanded clonotype changes were possibly confounded.

The sequencing input was blood. This TCR was recovered from a man in his thirties or forties in good health.

CDR3 sequence: CASSLERVAGYNEQYF. The CDR3 DNA is TGTGCCAGCAGCTTAGAGCGGGTAGCGGGGTACAATGAGCAGTACTTC. V and J are TRBV7-2 and TRBJ2-7; 8 nucleotides agree with TRBD2. Trimming cost V 1 base and J 7 bases; bases outside gene matches: 12. This CDR3 is built from 16 residues. Per the germline V gene, CDR1 is SGHTA and CDR2 is FQGNSA.